This T cell receptor beta chain was recovered during a study of CD8+CD57+ T cells in acquired aplastic anemia. Genomic DNA served as template for TCR beta VDJ and CDR3 profiling. TCRdb fed the reads into MiXCR, producing one record per CDR3 protein. The repertoire holds roughly 300,000 distinct CDR3 sequences, with around 60% as singletons. The CDR3 consists of 15 residues. Germline CDR1 and CDR2: SGDLS and YYNGEE. V dropped 3 bases and J dropped 5; count of bases not matched to a gene: 9. V is TRBV9 and J is TRBJ2-5, with TRBD1 matching 8 bases. This TCR derives from a human donor with severe aplastic anemia or a healthy control (not recorded which). The specimen sequenced was sorted CD4+, CD8+, or CD8+CD57+ T cells (not recorded which) from PBMCs. The CDR3 nucleotides are TGTGCCAGCAGCGCGCATCGGACAGGGAGGGAGACCCAGTACTTC. Translating it yields CASSAHRTGRETQYF.